A selection of T cell receptor beta chains follows, all from one sample in a study of shared clonotypes between healthy human individuals. Here immunoSEQ multiplex PCR was the method, and the copy in TCRdb shows in-frame clones only, minus some. The table has about 2.1 million clones, roughly 93% seen once. The sample taken for sequencing was naive CD8+ T cells from PBMCs. The receptors derive from a man younger than 35 in good health. Some clones in this sample may be carry-over from other donors' samples. CDR3s include the opening cysteine and the closing phenylalanine or tryptophan. A D gene is named only where the DNA matches it firmly. Expanded clones are given a class, and other clones once, few, many or no size at all.

d_call: TRBD1
clone_size: -
j_call: TRBJ1-1
v_call: TRBV6-5
cdr3_nt: TGTGCCAGCAGTTACTCGCGACAGGGCAACACTGAAGCTTTCTTT
cdr3_aa: CASSYSRQGNTEAFF

d_call: -
clone_size: -
j_call: TRBJ2-7
v_call: TRBV7-9
cdr3_nt: TGTGCCAGCAGCTTATCGACAGGCGAGCAGTACTTC
cdr3_aa: CASSLSTGEQYF

d_call: -
clone_size: once
j_call: TRBJ2-7
v_call: TRBV7-9
cdr3_nt: TGTGCCAGCAGCTTAGGGGTTCACTACGAGCAGTACTTC
cdr3_aa: CASSLGVHYEQYF

d_call: -
clone_size: -
j_call: TRBJ1-5
v_call: TRBV9
cdr3_nt: TGTGCCAGCAGCCCTTACCGGGGCCCCCAGCCCCAGCATTTT
cdr3_aa: CASSPYRGPQPQHF

d_call: -
clone_size: -
j_call: TRBJ2-2
v_call: TRBV7-9
cdr3_nt: TGTGCCAGCAGCTTAGCAGGGGCTCCGAACACCGGGGAGCTGTTTTTT
cdr3_aa: CASSLAGAPNTGELFF

d_call: TRBD1
clone_size: -
j_call: TRBJ2-2
v_call: TRBV4-1
cdr3_nt: TGCGCCAGCAGCCAAGAGACAGGGGGTGACACCGGGGAGCTGTTTTTT
cdr3_aa: CASSQETGGDTGELFF

d_call: TRBD1
clone_size: -
j_call: TRBJ1-5
v_call: TRBV9
cdr3_nt: TGTGCCAGCGGACAGGGGGACGGTCAGCCCCAGCATTTT
cdr3_aa: CASGQGDGQPQHF

d_call: -
clone_size: once
j_call: TRBJ2-3
v_call: TRBV7-9
cdr3_nt: TGTGCCAGCAGCTTAGGCATCACGAACACAGATACGCAGTATTTT
cdr3_aa: CASSLGITNTDTQYF

d_call: -
clone_size: -
j_call: TRBJ2-1
v_call: TRBV5-6
cdr3_nt: TGTGCCAGCAGCTTGGCCAATGCGGGTTTCCATGAGCAGTTCTTC
cdr3_aa: CASSLANAGFHEQFF

d_call: -
clone_size: once
j_call: TRBJ1-2
v_call: TRBV5-6
cdr3_nt: TGTGCCAGCAGCTCCGGACCCCAGGGCGGGGGCGATTATGGCTACACCTTC
cdr3_aa: CASSSGPQGGGDYGYTF

d_call: -
clone_size: -
j_call: TRBJ1-4
v_call: TRBV7-2
cdr3_nt: TGTGCCAGCAGCTTAGGCGTGGCCCAACTCTATGAAAAACTGTTTTTT
cdr3_aa: CASSLGVAQLYEKLFF

d_call: -
clone_size: -
j_call: TRBJ1-2
v_call: TRBV7-9
cdr3_nt: TGTGCCAGCAGCGACAGTCTCTGGATGCGCTACACCTTC
cdr3_aa: CASSDSLWMRYTF

d_call: -
clone_size: -
j_call: TRBJ2-1
v_call: TRBV11-2
cdr3_nt: TGTGCCAGCAGCTCAGGCGGCGCTGAGCAGTTCTTC
cdr3_aa: CASSSGGAEQFF

d_call: -
clone_size: -
j_call: TRBJ1-2
v_call: TRBV27
cdr3_nt: TGTGCCAGCAGGCCCGGACGGGGCGCAGGCTATGGCTACACCTTC
cdr3_aa: CASRPGRGAGYGYTF

d_call: TRBD1
clone_size: -
j_call: TRBJ1-2
v_call: TRBV4-1
cdr3_nt: TGCGCCAGCAGCCAAGACTGGGGACAGGTGGATGGCTACACCTTC
cdr3_aa: CASSQDWGQVDGYTF

d_call: TRBD2
clone_size: -
j_call: TRBJ2-4
v_call: TRBV7-2
cdr3_nt: TGTGCCAGCAGCTTAGCGCGTGGACTAGCGGGAGTGGCGGCCAAAAACATTCAGTACTTC
cdr3_aa: CASSLARGLAGVAAKNIQYF

d_call: TRBD1
clone_size: -
j_call: TRBJ2-7
v_call: TRBV4-3
cdr3_nt: TGCGCCAGCAGCCAGTACCTGGACAGGGGGACGAACGAGCAGTACTTC
cdr3_aa: CASSQYLDRGTNEQYF

d_call: TRBD2
clone_size: -
j_call: TRBJ2-1
v_call: TRBV27
cdr3_nt: TGTGCCAGCAGTCCCTCAGCGGGAAGCTTGCCCAATGAGCAGTTCTTC
cdr3_aa: CASSPSAGSLPNEQFF

d_call: -
clone_size: -
j_call: TRBJ2-2
v_call: TRBV15
cdr3_nt: TGTGCCACCAGCGAAGGACAGTCGGGGACCGGGGAGCTGTTTTTT
cdr3_aa: CATSEGQSGTGELFF

d_call: TRBD1
clone_size: -
j_call: TRBJ2-5
v_call: TRBV14
cdr3_nt: TGTGCCAGCAGCCAAGTCAGGGGGCCGGTAGAGACCCAGTACTTC
cdr3_aa: CASSQVRGPVETQYF

d_call: -
clone_size: -
j_call: TRBJ1-5
v_call: TRBV14
cdr3_nt: TGTGCCAGCAGCGAATCCACGGGACAGCCCCAGCATTTT
cdr3_aa: CASSESTGQPQHF

d_call: -
clone_size: -
j_call: TRBJ2-1
v_call: TRBV11-2
cdr3_nt: TGTGCCAGCAGCCCGTCTTTTCCACAGGCCAATGAGCAGTTCTTC
cdr3_aa: CASSPSFPQANEQFF

d_call: -
clone_size: once
j_call: TRBJ2-7
v_call: TRBV5-4
cdr3_nt: TGTGCCAGCAGCTTAGGGCTCGAGCAGTACTTC
cdr3_aa: CASSLGLEQYF

d_call: -
clone_size: -
j_call: TRBJ2-2
v_call: TRBV9
cdr3_nt: TGTGCCAGCAGCTACTCGAACACCGGGGAGCTGTTTTTT
cdr3_aa: CASSYSNTGELFF

d_call: -
clone_size: -
j_call: TRBJ1-2
v_call: TRBV6-6
cdr3_nt: TGTGCCAGCAGTTATCAGGAGGACTATGGCTACACCTTC
cdr3_aa: CASSYQEDYGYTF

d_call: -
clone_size: -
j_call: TRBJ2-1
v_call: TRBV15
cdr3_nt: TGTGCCACCAGCAGAGAGACAGATTACAATGAGCAGTTCTTC
cdr3_aa: CATSRETDYNEQFF

d_call: -
clone_size: once
j_call: TRBJ1-1
v_call: TRBV19
cdr3_nt: TGTGCCAGTAGTATGGCCCCCCCGCACAGGGAGGATCACACTGAAGCTTTCTTT
cdr3_aa: CASSMAPPHREDHTEAFF

d_call: -
clone_size: -
j_call: TRBJ2-3
v_call: TRBV13
cdr3_nt: TGTGCCAGCAGTAGGGAGAGCACAGATACGCAGTATTTT
cdr3_aa: CASSRESTDTQYF

d_call: -
clone_size: once
j_call: TRBJ2-1
v_call: TRBV7-6
cdr3_nt: TGTGCCAGCAGCTTAGTGGCCCTTGGGGGGACCTACTCCTACAATGAGCAGTTCTTC
cdr3_aa: CASSLVALGGTYSYNEQFF

d_call: -
clone_size: -
j_call: TRBJ2-7
v_call: TRBV5-8
cdr3_nt: TGTGCCAGCAGCTTGGACTACGAGCAGTACTTC
cdr3_aa: CASSLDYEQYF

d_call: TRBD2
clone_size: -
j_call: TRBJ2-1
v_call: TRBV4-1
cdr3_nt: TGCGCCAGCAGCCAAGTTGAGGGCTCCGGGACTAAATACAATGAGCAGTTCTTC
cdr3_aa: CASSQVEGSGTKYNEQFF

d_call: TRBD1
clone_size: -
j_call: TRBJ2-7
v_call: TRBV28
cdr3_nt: TGTGCCAGCAGTTTATTGGGACAGGGGGTCTACGAGCAGTACTTC
cdr3_aa: CASSLLGQGVYEQYF

d_call: -
clone_size: few
j_call: TRBJ1-5
v_call: TRBV10-3
cdr3_nt: TGTGCCATCAGTGAGGCTTCCCTTCAGCCCCAGCATTTT
cdr3_aa: CAISEASLQPQHF

d_call: -
clone_size: -
j_call: TRBJ2-2
v_call: TRBV4-3
cdr3_nt: TGCGCCAGCAGCCAAGATCTTAACGGAGGGTCCGGGGAGCTGTTTTTT
cdr3_aa: CASSQDLNGGSGELFF

d_call: -
clone_size: -
j_call: TRBJ2-2
v_call: TRBV6-5
cdr3_nt: TGTGCCAGCAGTTACTCGGAAGGCGGGGAGCTGTTTTTT
cdr3_aa: CASSYSEGGELFF

d_call: -
clone_size: once
j_call: TRBJ2-5
v_call: TRBV27
cdr3_nt: TGTGCCAGCAGTTTAACAGGGAGAGAGACCCAGTACTTC
cdr3_aa: CASSLTGRETQYF

d_call: TRBD2
clone_size: -
j_call: TRBJ2-1
v_call: TRBV6-5
cdr3_nt: TGTGCCAGCAGTTACGGCGGGAGGACCTACAATGAGCAGTTCTTC
cdr3_aa: CASSYGGRTYNEQFF

d_call: -
clone_size: -
j_call: TRBJ1-1
v_call: TRBV5-1
cdr3_nt: TGCGCCAGCAGCTTGGATCTCAGGGACACTGAAGCTTTCTTT
cdr3_aa: CASSLDLRDTEAFF

d_call: TRBD2
clone_size: -
j_call: TRBJ2-2
v_call: TRBV28
cdr3_nt: TGTGCCAGCAGTCAAGGACTAGCGGGAGGGACCGGGGAGCTGTTTTTT
cdr3_aa: CASSQGLAGGTGELFF

d_call: -
clone_size: -
j_call: TRBJ1-5
v_call: TRBV19
cdr3_nt: TGTGCCAGTAATGACCGTAGCAATCAGCCCCAGCATTTT
cdr3_aa: CASNDRSNQPQHF

d_call: -
clone_size: -
j_call: TRBJ1-2
v_call: TRBV30
cdr3_nt: TGTGCCTGGGGGGGCTACACCTTC
cdr3_aa: CAWGGYTF

d_call: TRBD1
clone_size: -
j_call: TRBJ2-1
v_call: TRBV19
cdr3_nt: TGTGCCAGTAGTATCACAGGGGGGCTCGGCGAGCAGTTCTTC
cdr3_aa: CASSITGGLGEQFF

d_call: TRBD1
clone_size: -
j_call: TRBJ1-2
v_call: TRBV28
cdr3_nt: TGTGCCAGCAGGGGGACAGGGGGGATTGATGGCTACACCTTC
cdr3_aa: CASRGTGGIDGYTF

d_call: TRBD1
clone_size: -
j_call: TRBJ2-7
v_call: TRBV6-5
cdr3_nt: TGTGCCAGCACCACGACAGGGTTCGACGAGCAGTACTTC
cdr3_aa: CASTTTGFDEQYF

d_call: -
clone_size: -
j_call: TRBJ2-7
v_call: TRBV18
cdr3_nt: TGTGCCAGCTCACCGGAAGTCAGGGAGTCGGTTAACTACGAGCAGTACTTC
cdr3_aa: CASSPEVRESVNYEQYF

d_call: -
clone_size: -
j_call: TRBJ2-7
v_call: TRBV7-3
cdr3_nt: TGTGCCAGCAGCTTCTATGGGGGGGCCCGAGAGCAGTACTTC
cdr3_aa: CASSFYGGAREQYF

d_call: -
clone_size: -
j_call: TRBJ1-5
v_call: TRBV29-1
cdr3_nt: TGCAGCGTTGAAGGGGGGGGACTGACCCAGCATTTT
cdr3_aa: CSVEGGGLTQHF

d_call: TRBD1
clone_size: few
j_call: TRBJ1-3
v_call: TRBV29-1
cdr3_nt: TGCAGCGTTGGCGCAGGGGGAGGAAACACCATATATTTT
cdr3_aa: CSVGAGGGNTIYF

d_call: -
clone_size: -
j_call: TRBJ1-5
v_call: TRBV29-1
cdr3_nt: TGCAGCGTCCAGGTCAGTGCTAATCAGCCCCAGCATTTT
cdr3_aa: CSVQVSANQPQHF

d_call: -
clone_size: -
j_call: TRBJ2-7
v_call: TRBV6-5
cdr3_nt: TGTGCCAGCAGTTACTCGATTGGGGCCTCCTACGAGCAGTACTTC
cdr3_aa: CASSYSIGASYEQYF

d_call: -
clone_size: -
j_call: TRBJ2-7
v_call: TRBV5-8
cdr3_nt: TGTGCCAGTAATCCGTGGCAGGGGTTCAACGAGCAGTACTTC
cdr3_aa: CASNPWQGFNEQYF

d_call: -
clone_size: once
j_call: TRBJ2-7
v_call: TRBV28
cdr3_nt: TGTGCCAGCAGTCCACAGGGTATTGGCTACGAGCAGTACTTC
cdr3_aa: CASSPQGIGYEQYF

d_call: -
clone_size: -
j_call: TRBJ1-1
v_call: TRBV11-3
cdr3_nt: TGTGCCAGCAGCTTAGGAGGGAACCACAGAATAATGAACACTGAAGCTTTCTTT
cdr3_aa: CASSLGGNHRIMNTEAFF

d_call: -
clone_size: -
j_call: TRBJ1-4
v_call: TRBV13
cdr3_nt: TGTGCCAGCAGCCCCTCCCCGAGGCGAAATGAAAAACTGTTTTTT
cdr3_aa: CASSPSPRRNEKLFF

d_call: TRBD1
clone_size: -
j_call: TRBJ2-7
v_call: TRBV9
cdr3_nt: TGTGCCAGCAGCGAGTATCCGGGACAGGATGTCGAGCAGTACTTC
cdr3_aa: CASSEYPGQDVEQYF